What follows are 21 T cell receptor beta chains derived from one specimen sequenced in a study of T cells in tumors after PD-1 blockade (dated by TCRdb to about 2019). Libraries were constructed by the immunoSEQ multiplex PCR assay. TCRdb holds this immuneACCESS table with in-frame rearrangements only. Some clones are missing; in checked studies, unresolved V genes explain under half, and the rest has no known cause. This sample comprises around 45,000 clones, about four fifths of them detected only once. Of the sample, around 17% falls within the top ten clones. The time point label corresponds to: before anti-PD-1 therapy. The starting material was PBMCs, obtained before anti-PD-1 treatment. Every receptor here comes from a human donor with basal cell carcinoma.

The gene calls are TRBV5-1 and TRBJ1-1; 7 positions agree with TRBD1. After removal of 1 base from V and 4 bases from J, the junction contained 4 bases not matched to a gene. Germline V lookup: CDR1 SGHRS, CDR2 YFSETQ. This CDR3 contains 14 residues. The DNA of the CDR3 is TGCGCCAGCAGCTTGACAGGGGATAGCACTGAAGCTTTCTTT. It is translated as CASSLTGDSTEAFF.

This clone occurred once. This chain joins TRBV3-1 (or the pseudogene TRBV3-2) and TRBJ2-1, with D maybe TRBD2 (6 bases). V was clipped by 3 bases and J by 0 bases, with 12 bases between them. Germline V gene data show CDR1 as LGHDT and CDR2 as YNNKEL (reference sequence). CDR3 length: 16 residues. CDR3 loop: CASSQYNGSSYNEQFF. CDR3 bases: TGTGCCAGCAGCCAGTACAACGGGAGCTCCTACAATGAGCAGTTCTTC.

The V gene is TRBV19, the J gene TRBJ1-5; D is unresolved. This CDR3 has 15 amino acids. The germline V gene has CDR1 LNHDA and CDR2 SQIVND (reference sequence). The V end lost 5 bases, the J end lost 0 bases, and 11 bases lay between the germline ends. The CDR3 region is CASSAEDHSNQPQHF. The CDR3 DNA is TGTGCCAGTAGTGCAGAGGACCATAGCAATCAGCCCCAGCATTTT.

CDR3 loop: CASSARGDTEAFF. The CDR3 DNA follows: TGTGCCAGCAGCGCCCGAGGGGACACTGAAGCTTTCTTT. V is TRBV9 and J is TRBJ1-1; a possible D gene is TRBD1 (5 bases). The germline V gene encodes CDR1 SGDLS and CDR2 YYNGEE. V gave up 3 bases and J gave up 3 bases, with 9 bases separating them. The CDR3 length is 13 residues.

This sequence joins TRBV15 and TRBJ1-6; 7 nucleotides agree with TRBD1. J lost 9 bases, V lost 5 bases, and 10 bases had no gene match. This CDR3 comprises 15 residues. The V gene's germline CDR1 is LNHNV and CDR2 YYDKDF (reference sequence). The CDR3 loop reads CATSPIGQDSSPLHF. Here the CDR3 DNA reads TGTGCCACCAGCCCGATCGGACAGGATAGTTCACCCCTCCACTTT.

The V gene is TRBV5-1, the J gene TRBJ2-1; 8 bases map to TRBD2. CDR1 is SGHRS, CDR2 YFSETQ, per germline. After removal of 5 bases from V and 7 bases from J, the junction contained 14 bases not matched to a gene. The CDR3 contains 16 residues. The CDR3 spells CASSPDLGTGGNEQFF. The CDR3 coding sequence is TGCGCCAGCAGTCCGGACCTAGGGACGGGGGGGAATGAGCAGTTCTTC.

The V gene is TRBV7-2, the J gene TRBJ2-7, with a possible D match to TRBD2 (6 bases). The CDR3 contains 15 residues. Germline V gene sequence: CDR1 SGHTA, CDR2 FQGNSA. V dropped 5 bases and J dropped 0 bases, with 14 bases sitting between them. The CDR3 DNA is TGTGCCAGCAGCCCGGGACGGGGGTCCTCCTACGAGCAGTACTTC. Amino acids: CASSPGRGSSYEQYF.

The chain joins TRBV15 to TRBJ1-1; no firm D call. Trimming removed 0 bases at V and 7 bases at J, with 9 bases between. Looked up from germline, CDR1 is LNHNV and CDR2 is YYDKDF (reference sequence). The CDR3 consists of 13 residues. CDR3 bases: TGTGCCACCAGCAGAGATATTTTATTTGAAGCTTTCTTT. Its protein is CATSRDILFEAFF.

The chain combines TRBV5-4 with TRBJ2-5, with 7 nucleotides matching TRBD1. V was pared by 4 bases and J by 4 bases, with 7 bases of the junction left unmatched. Germline V gene data show CDR1 as SGHNT and CDR2 as YYREEE (reference sequence). The CDR3 is made up of 14 amino acids. The DNA of the CDR3 is TGTGCCAGCAGCACGGACAGGACTGGAGAGACCCAGTACTTC. Its protein is CASSTDRTGETQYF.

The V gene is TRBV18, the J gene TRBJ2-7; TRBD1 aligns across 7 bases. Looked up from germline, CDR1 is KGHSH and CDR2 is LQKENI. Trimming took 3 bases from V and 0 from J; bases not matched to a gene: 2. This CDR3 contains 14 residues. DNA of the CDR3: TGTGCCAGCTCACCGGACAGGAACTCCTACGAGCAGTACTTC. Protein: CASSPDRNSYEQYF. The whole variable domain, filled in from reference TRBV18 and TRBJ2-7, reads NAGVMQNPRHLVRRRGQEARLRCSPMKGHSHVYWYRQLPEEGLKFMVYLQKENIIDESGMPKERFSAEFPKEGPSILRIQQVVRGDSAAYFCASSPDRNSYEQYFGPGTRLTVT.

V and J are TRBV5-1 and TRBJ1-1, with D perhaps matching TRBD1 (6 bases). Trimming took 5 bases from V and 0 from J, leaving 11 bases between them. The CDR3 consists of 14 residues. Germline V CDR1 and CDR2: SGHRS, YFSETQ. The CDR3 region is CASRVQGMNTEAFF. CDR3 bases: TGCGCCAGCAGGGTCCAGGGGATGAACACTGAAGCTTTCTTT.

This clone was observed a handful of times. The CDR3: CASSVSRNQPQHF. The CDR3, as DNA: TGTGCCAGTAGTGTATCTCGGAATCAGCCCCAGCATTTT. This chain uses TRBV19 with TRBJ1-5; D ambiguous. The ends were cut back, 5 bases at V and 4 bases at J, with 9 bases in the middle. Germline V gene data show CDR1 as LNHDA and CDR2 as SQIVND (reference sequence). This CDR3 is 13 amino acids long. Based on the CDR3 plus reference TRBV19 and TRBJ1-5, the full variable domain is DGGITQSPKYLFRKEGQNVTLSCEQNLNHDAMYWYRQDPGQGLRLIYYSQIVNDFQKGDIAEGYSVSREKKESFPLTVTSAQKNPTAFYLCASSVSRNQPQHFGDGTRLSIL.

This rearrangement joins TRBV6-5 to TRBJ2-7, with 8 bases identical to TRBD2. The V gene end was trimmed by 7 bases and the J gene end by 0 bases; junction bases not matched to a gene: 5. This CDR3 comprises 14 residues. Looked up from germline, CDR1 is MNHEY and CDR2 is SVGAGI. The CDR3 spells CASKIAGRSYEQYF. The CDR3 bases are TGTGCCAGCAAGATAGCGGGACGCTCCTACGAGCAGTACTTC.

This clone was picked up a small number of times. This chain connects TRBV2 to TRBJ1-1; 9 bases fit TRBD1. Germline V gives CDR1 SNHLY, CDR2 FYNNEI. Trimming removed 10 bases from V and 6 bases from J; junction bases left unmatched: 18. The CDR3 totals 16 residues. CDR3: CAKQGQGRRSGAEAFF. DNA for the CDR3: TGTGCCAAACAAGGACAGGGGCGAAGGAGTGGCGCTGAAGCTTTCTTT.

V gene TRBV7-2 combines with J gene TRBJ1-2; a possible D gene is TRBD1 (6 bases). V lost 5 bases and J lost 2, with 18 bases in between. Germline assignment: CDR1 SGHTA and CDR2 FQGNSA. There are 16 residues in the CDR3. The CDR3: CASSQTGRIPNYGYTF. CDR3 bases: TGTGCCAGCAGCCAGACAGGCCGAATTCCCAACTATGGCTACACCTTC. The variable domain in full, completed from reference TRBV7-2 and TRBJ1-2, reads GAGVSQSPSNKVTEKGKDVELRCDPISGHTALYWYRQSLGQGLEFLIYFQGNSAPDKSGLPSDRFSAERTGGSVSTLTIQRTQQEDSAVYLCASSQTGRIPNYGYTFGSGTRLTVV.

The chain joins TRBV6-2 or TRBV6-3 to TRBJ1-5, with 7 bases aligning to TRBD1. Germline CDR1 MNHEY, CDR2 SVGEGT. CDR3 length equals 15 residues. Losses at the gene ends were 3 bases for V and 11 bases for J; bases not matched to a gene: 13. CDR3 coding DNA: TGTGCCAGCAGTTATAATACGGGACAGCCTATGACCCAGCATTTT. This gives the protein CASSYNTGQPMTQHF.

In DNA form, the CDR3 reads TGTGCCAGCAGTCCTCAGCTCGGGGGAGGAAAGAACACCATATATTTT. This gives the protein CASSPQLGGGKNTIYF. J is TRBJ1-3 and V is TRBV28; a possible D gene is TRBD1 (5 bases). V dropped 5 bases and J dropped 7 bases, with 21 bases sitting between them. Germline V CDR1 and CDR2: MDHEN, SYDVKM. This CDR3 has 16 amino acids.

The chain recombines TRBV7-2 with TRBJ2-3; D might be TRBD1 or TRBD2, each matching 5 bases. V lost 0 bases, J lost 6 bases, and 13 bases lay in between. The germline gives CDR1 SGHTA, CDR2 FQGNSA. CDR3 length: 15 amino acids. CDR3 in DNA: TGTGCCAGCAGCTTAGCCGCGGGTGGGGGTGATACGCAGTATTTT. Translation gives CASSLAAGGGDTQYF. The entire variable domain, with the rest obtained from reference TRBV7-2 and TRBJ2-3, is as follows: GAGVSQSPSNKVTEKGKDVELRCDPISGHTALYWYRQSLGQGLEFLIYFQGNSAPDKSGLPSDRFSAERTGGSVSTLTIQRTQQEDSAVYLCASSLAAGGGDTQYFGPGTRLTVL.

This clone was recorded once. V is TRBV29-1 and J is TRBJ1-4, with 9 positions matching TRBD1. The CDR3 spans 10 residues. CDR1 and CDR2 (germline): SQVTM, ANQGSEA. The ends lost 6 bases at V and 11 bases at J; junction bases unmatched: 1. The CDR3 sequence is CSVGTGKLFF. CDR3 nucleotides: TGCAGCGTCGGGACAGGGAAACTGTTTTTT.

The chain uses TRBV30 and TRBJ2-5; TRBD2 aligns across 9 bases. Per germline, CDR1 GTSNPN and CDR2 SVGIG (reference sequence). This CDR3 is built from 17 residues. The V segment lost 2 bases and the J segment 2 bases; nucleotides outside the gene matches: 12. The CDR3 DNA reads as TGTGCCTGGAGTCCCCCGAGGGCTAGCGGGGTACAAGAGACCCAGTACTTC. Its translation: CAWSPPRASGVQETQYF.

The chain carries TRBV7-2 and TRBJ2-7, with TRBD1 matching over 9 bases. This CDR3 contains 15 residues. CDR1 is SGHTA and CDR2 is FQGNSA in the germline V gene. The ends lost 3 bases at V and 4 bases at J; junction bases unmatched: 7. CDR3 amino acids: CASSFGTGRSYEQYF. The CDR3 nucleotides are TGTGCCAGCAGCTTTGGGACAGGGAGATCTTACGAGCAGTACTTC.